The rows below give T cell receptor beta chains drawn from one sample of a study of cytomegalovirus exposure and HLA in healthy donors. Clones were read by immunoSEQ multiplex PCR, and TCRdb kept only the in-frame ones, dropping some. Altogether roughly 180,000 clones are present, about 78% being singletons, with the ten largest covering approximately 13%. Sequencing was done on a sample of PBMCs. The receptors were gathered from a woman between 45 and 60 years old in good health and CMV-seropositive. Each CDR3 is given with its conserved first and last residue. A D gene is named only where the DNA matches it firmly. Where a row states a size, it is once, few, many or the class of an expanded clone; other rows omit it.

TRBV6-1,TRBJ2-3,-,-,CASSPTSNTQYF,TGTGCCAGCAGTCCGACTAGTAATACGCAGTATTTT
TRBV5-8,TRBJ2-7,TRBD2,-,CASSLPPGLALHEQYF,TGTGCCAGCAGCTTACCCCCGGGACTAGCGCTCCACGAGCAGTACTTC
TRBV4-1,TRBJ2-1,TRBD1,few,CASSAPGQYNEQFF,TGCGCCAGCAGCGCCCCGGGACAGTACAATGAGCAGTTCTTC
TRBV2,TRBJ2-7,TRBD1,-,CASSQDRGPYEQYF,TGTGCCAGCAGCCAGGACAGGGGTCCCTACGAGCAGTACTTC
TRBV25-1,TRBJ2-7,TRBD1,-,CASSDPRDSSYEQYF,TGTGCCAGCAGTGACCCCCGGGACAGCTCCTACGAGCAGTACTTC
TRBV4-2,TRBJ1-4,TRBD1,few,CASSRDRVGSNEKLFF,TGTGCCAGCAGCCGCGACAGGGTGGGGAGTAATGAAAAACTGTTTTTT
TRBV6-5,TRBJ1-1,TRBD1,-,CASSYGTGFTEAFF,TGTGCCAGCAGTTATGGGACAGGCTTTACTGAAGCTTTCTTT
TRBV2,TRBJ2-2,-,-,CASSPYISSGELFF,TGTGCCAGCAGCCCTTATATTTCGTCCGGGGAGCTGTTTTTT
TRBV18,TRBJ2-5,-,-,CASSPPRTRYQETQYF,TGTGCCAGCTCACCACCGAGGACAAGGTACCAAGAGACCCAGTACTTC
TRBV11-2,TRBJ2-1,TRBD1,-,CASSLGTGDEQFF,TGTGCCAGCAGCTTAGGAACAGGGGATGAGCAGTTCTTC
TRBV20-1,TRBJ2-3,-,-,CSASPQRAQYF,TGCAGTGCTAGCCCCCAGCGGGCGCAGTATTTT
TRBV5-6,TRBJ2-5,TRBD2,-,CASSWGLAETQYF,TGTGCCAGCAGCTGGGGACTAGCTGAGACCCAGTACTTC
TRBV4-1,TRBJ1-4,-,-,CASSQDQWGGEKLFF,TGCGCCAGCAGCCAAGATCAATGGGGAGGGGAAAAACTGTTTTTT
TRBV10-3,TRBJ1-3,-,-,CAISGQRSGNTIYF,TGTGCCATCAGTGGACAGAGATCTGGAAACACCATATATTTT
TRBV9,TRBJ2-4,-,once,CASSVALAVDIQYF,TGTGCCAGCAGCGTAGCACTCGCTGTTGACATTCAGTACTTC
TRBV6-6,TRBJ1-5,-,-,CASSPGAGGVHF,TGTGCCAGCAGCCCGGGTGCCGGGGGGGTACATTTT
TRBV19,TRBJ1-4,-,-,CASSIGQGSEKLFF,TGTGCCAGTAGTATAGGGCAGGGTTCTGAAAAACTGTTTTTT
TRBV5-4,TRBJ1-2,-,few,CASSSPEGPYGYTF,TGTGCCAGCAGCTCCCCGGAGGGACCCTATGGCTACACCTTC
TRBV29-1,TRBJ2-2,TRBD2,-,CSFWGGDTGELFF,TGCAGCTTTTGGGGGGGAGACACCGGGGAGCTGTTTTTT
TRBV5-8,TRBJ2-1,TRBD2,-,CASSLQRGFRSYNEQFF,TGTGCCAGCAGCTTACAGCGGGGGTTCCGCTCCTACAATGAGCAGTTCTTC
TRBV2,TRBJ2-7,TRBD1,few,CASGPGTVTPQYF,TGTGCCAGCGGCCCCGGGACAGTGACACCACAGTACTTC
TRBV6-1,TRBJ1-3,-,-,CASSGWGLGRPSGNTIYF,TGTGCCAGCAGTGGTTGGGGCCTGGGCAGGCCCTCTGGAAACACCATATATTTT
TRBV5-4,TRBJ2-7,-,-,CASSSARDISYEQYF,TGTGCCAGCAGCTCTGCCCGGGACATCTCCTACGAGCAGTACTTC
TRBV19,TRBJ2-1,-,-,CASSMVSGGEQFF,TGTGCCAGTAGTATGGTGTCGGGGGGCGAGCAGTTCTTC
TRBV7-6,TRBJ1-1,TRBD1,once,CASLQGLNTEAFF,TGTGCCAGTTTACAGGGGCTGAACACTGAAGCTTTCTTT
TRBV5-1,TRBJ2-6,-,-,CASFQGGPVAGANVLTF,TGCGCCAGCTTCCAGGGGGGTCCGGTGGCTGGGGCCAACGTCCTGACTTTC
TRBV12-2,TRBJ2-5,-,once,CASRWSGGGFQTQYF,TGTGCAAGTCGCTGGAGCGGTGGGGGGTTTCAGACCCAGTACTTC
TRBV18,TRBJ2-7,TRBD1,-,CASSPFGQGADEQYF,TGTGCCAGCTCACCCTTCGGACAGGGGGCGGACGAGCAGTACTTC
TRBV7-9,TRBJ1-5,-,-,CASSLAGGKGNQPQHF,TGTGCCAGCAGCTTAGCCGGGGGTAAGGGCAATCAGCCCCAGCATTTT
TRBV18,TRBJ1-5,TRBD1,-,CASSTGTGSQPQHF,TGTGCCAGCTCAACCGGGACAGGGTCCCAGCCCCAGCATTTT
TRBV19,TRBJ1-5,TRBD1,-,CASLGQGFNQPQHF,TGTGCCAGTCTTGGACAGGGGTTCAATCAGCCCCAGCATTTT
TRBV5-1,TRBJ2-1,TRBD1,few,CASSLGQGYNNEQFF,TGCGCCAGCAGCTTGGGACAGGGTTATAACAATGAGCAGTTCTTC
TRBV2,TRBJ2-7,TRBD1,-,CASTLGGTGNVEQYF,TGTGCCAGCACCCTAGGGGGGACAGGTAATGTCGAGCAGTACTTC
TRBV18,TRBJ1-2,-,-,CASSPPSTGAGGYTF,TGTGCCAGCTCACCACCTTCCACTGGAGCTGGGGGCTACACCTTC
TRBV19,TRBJ1-5,-,-,CASSKDILRSQPQHF,TGTGCCAGTAGTAAGGACATACTAAGGTCTCAGCCCCAGCATTTT
TRBV5-5,TRBJ2-5,TRBD1,-,CASSSPGQGGETQYF,TGTGCCAGCAGCTCGCCGGGACAGGGGGGAGAGACCCAGTACTTC
TRBV27,TRBJ2-7,-,-,CASSGGTSYEQYF,TGTGCCAGCAGTGGTGGGACTTCCTACGAGCAGTACTTC
TRBV2,TRBJ2-7,-,-,CASSEGPGVSYEQYF,TGTGCCAGCAGTGAAGGGCCAGGGGTATCGTACGAGCAGTACTTC
TRBV7-2,TRBJ1-2,TRBD1,-,CASSRTGLGGYTF,TGTGCCAGCAGCCGGACAGGGCTAGGCGGCTACACCTTC
TRBV5-6,TRBJ2-1,TRBD2,-,CASSYPGLAGEGEQFF,TGTGCCAGCAGCTATCCGGGACTAGCGGGGGAGGGGGAGCAGTTCTTC
TRBV9,TRBJ2-3,-,-,CASSVEARATQYF,TGTGCCAGCAGCGTAGAGGCGCGGGCTACGCAGTATTTT
TRBV19,TRBJ2-7,TRBD2,-,CASSPGTSGGASYEQYF,TGTGCCAGTAGTCCCGGGACTAGCGGGGGGGCTTCCTACGAGCAGTACTTC
TRBV5-1,TRBJ2-3,-,-,CASSQGTLTDTQYF,TGCGCCAGCAGCCAAGGGACTCTGACAGATACGCAGTATTTT
TRBV27,TRBJ1-2,TRBD1,-,CASSTRQGTFYGYTF,TGTGCCAGCAGTACTAGACAGGGGACCTTCTATGGCTACACCTTC
TRBV9,TRBJ2-5,-,-,CASSAGPNGETQYF,TGTGCCAGCAGCGCGGGTCCCAACGGAGAGACCCAGTACTTC
TRBV11-2,TRBJ1-2,TRBD1,-,CASSSRTGVTNYGYTF,TGTGCCAGCAGCTCACGGACAGGAGTTACTAACTATGGCTACACCTTC
TRBV6-5,TRBJ1-4,TRBD1,-,CASSSGTGATEKLFF,TGTGCCAGCAGTTCCGGGACAGGGGCTACGGAAAAACTGTTTTTT
TRBV6-5,TRBJ1-4,TRBD1,-,CASSATGRTNEKLFF,TGTGCCAGCAGCGCGACAGGGCGGACTAATGAAAAACTGTTTTTT
TRBV5-1,TRBJ1-2,-,few,CASSLETSTGYTF,TGCGCCAGCAGCTTGGAGACATCGACCGGCTACACCTTC
TRBV5-4,TRBJ2-3,-,-,CASSLVQDTQYF,TGTGCCAGCAGCTTGGTTCAAGATACGCAGTATTTT
TRBV19,TRBJ1-4,-,-,CASSRLDEKLFF,TGTGCCAGTAGTCGACTAGATGAAAAACTGTTTTTT
TRBV2,TRBJ2-2,TRBD1,-,CASSGQGTGELFF,TGTGCCAGCAGTGGACAGGGGACCGGGGAGCTGTTTTTT
TRBV9,TRBJ1-3,-,-,CASSTQTGSSGNTIYF,TGTGCCAGCAGCACTCAAACCGGTAGCTCTGGAAACACCATATATTTT